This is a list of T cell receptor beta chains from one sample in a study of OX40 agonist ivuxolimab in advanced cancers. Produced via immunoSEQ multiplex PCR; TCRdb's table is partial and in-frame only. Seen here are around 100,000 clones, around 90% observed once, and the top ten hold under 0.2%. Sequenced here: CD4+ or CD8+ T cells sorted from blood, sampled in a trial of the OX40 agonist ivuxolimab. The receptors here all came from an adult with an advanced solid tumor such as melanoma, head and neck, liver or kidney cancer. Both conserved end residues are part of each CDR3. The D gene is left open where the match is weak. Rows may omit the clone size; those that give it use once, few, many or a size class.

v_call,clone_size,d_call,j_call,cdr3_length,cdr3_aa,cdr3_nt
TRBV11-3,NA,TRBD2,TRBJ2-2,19,CASSQSPGLAGGSTGELFF,TGTGCCAGCTCCCAATCACCGGGACTAGCGGGAGGTAGCACCGGGGAGCTGTTTTTT
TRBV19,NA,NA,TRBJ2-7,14,CASSIPGPGYEQYF,TGTGCCAGTAGTATTCCTGGACCGGGTTACGAGCAGTACTTC
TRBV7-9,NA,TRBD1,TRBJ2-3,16,CASSQLWTGSTDTQYF,TGTGCCAGCAGCCAATTATGGACAGGGAGCACAGATACGCAGTATTTT
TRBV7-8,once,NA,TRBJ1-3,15,CASSLANLIGNTIYF,TGTGCCAGCAGCTTAGCAAACCTTATAGGAAACACCATATATTTT
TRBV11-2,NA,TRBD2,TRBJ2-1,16,CASSHHGLAGGREQFF,TGTGCCAGCAGCCATCACGGACTAGCGGGAGGGCGTGAGCAGTTCTTC
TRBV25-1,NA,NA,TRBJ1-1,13,CASSEGRNTGAFF,TGTGCCAGCAGTGAAGGAAGGAATACAGGAGCTTTCTTT
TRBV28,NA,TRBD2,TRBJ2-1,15,CASSFLAGAGNEQFF,TGTGCCAGCAGTTTTCTGGCGGGAGCAGGCAATGAGCAGTTCTTC
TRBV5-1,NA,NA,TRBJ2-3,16,CASSLSLRSSTDTQYF,TGCGCCAGCAGCTTATCACTAAGATCTAGCACAGATACGCAGTATTTT
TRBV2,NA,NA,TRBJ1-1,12,CASSEEGRRAFF,TGTGCCAGCAGTGAAGAGGGGAGGCGAGCTTTCTTT
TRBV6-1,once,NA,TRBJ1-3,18,CASSGTRGGTSSGNTIYF,TGTGCCAGCAGTGGAACTCGCGGCGGGACGAGCTCTGGAAACACCATATATTTT
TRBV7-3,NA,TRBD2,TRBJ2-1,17,CASSPRRTSGGVSEQFF,TGTGCCAGCAGCCCCCGACGGACTAGCGGGGGGGTGAGTGAGCAGTTCTTC
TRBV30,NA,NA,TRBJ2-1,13,CAWRIAGYNEQFF,TGTGCCTGGAGGATCGCAGGGTACAATGAGCAGTTCTTC
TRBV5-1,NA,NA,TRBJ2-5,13,CAIPSGCQETQYF,TGCGCCATCCCATCGGGGTGCCAAGAGACCCAGTACTTC
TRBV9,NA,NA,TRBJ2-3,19,CASSPRADLARLTRHTQYF,TGTGCCAGCAGCCCAAGGGCGGATCTAGCAAGGCTAACCCGGCATACGCAGTATTTT
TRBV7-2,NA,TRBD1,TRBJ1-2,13,CASSLRRGLGYTF,TGTGCCAGCAGCTTACGGAGGGGGCTTGGCTACACCTTC
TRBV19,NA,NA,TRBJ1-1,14,CASSIGGRSTEAFF,TGTGCCAGTAGTATCGGGGGCCGGAGCACTGAAGCTTTCTTT
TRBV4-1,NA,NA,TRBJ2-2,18,CASSQDRQAASNTGELFF,TGCGCCAGCAGCCAAGACCGACAGGCTGCCTCGAACACCGGGGAGCTGTTTTTT